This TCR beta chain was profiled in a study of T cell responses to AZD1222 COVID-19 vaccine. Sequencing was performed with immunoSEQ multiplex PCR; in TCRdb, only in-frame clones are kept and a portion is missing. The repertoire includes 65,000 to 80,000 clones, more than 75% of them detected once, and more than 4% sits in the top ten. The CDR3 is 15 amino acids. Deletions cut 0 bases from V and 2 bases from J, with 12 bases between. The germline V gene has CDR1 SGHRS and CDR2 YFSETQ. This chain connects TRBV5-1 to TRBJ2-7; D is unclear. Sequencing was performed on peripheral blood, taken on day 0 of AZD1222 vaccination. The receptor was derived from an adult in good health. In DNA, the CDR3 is TGCGCCAGCAGCTTGGGTGGGAACTTTGCCTACGAGCAGTACTTC. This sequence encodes CASSLGGNFAYEQYF. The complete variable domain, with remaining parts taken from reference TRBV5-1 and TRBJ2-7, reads KAGVTQTPRYLIKTRGQQVTLSCSPISGHRSVSWYQQTPGQGLQFLFEYFSETQRNKGNFPGRFSGRQFSNSRSEMNVSTLELGDSALYLCASSLGGNFAYEQYFGPGTRLTVT.